The rows below give T cell receptor beta chains drawn from one sample of a study of blood T cell repertoires in COVID-19. Some clones are missing from TCRdb's copy, which holds only in-frame ones; the method was immunoSEQ multiplex PCR. The data hold over 400,000 clones, with approximately 85% observed a single time. Input material: peripheral blood. Receptor source: a human donor in a cohort sampled during active COVID-19. The CDR3 runs from the conserved cysteine through the conserved F or W. Fields, in order: clone size, D gene, CDR3 length, J gene, V gene, CDR3 protein, CDR3 DNA. D genes are given only for firm matches. Clone size is shown for a subset of rows, as once, few, many or a class of expanded clone.

>.|.|15|TRBJ2-2|TRBV6-2/TRBV6-3
CASSLQGDNTGELFF
TGTGCCAGCAGCCTTCAGGGCGATAACACCGGGGAGCTGTTTTTT
>.|.|14|TRBJ1-2|TRBV4-1
CASKITGSRGGYTF
TGCGCCAGCAAGATCACCGGGAGTAGAGGTGGCTACACCTTC
>once|.|14|TRBJ1-3|TRBV11-2
CASTTADSGNTIYF
TGTGCCAGCACCACTGCGGACTCTGGAAACACCATATATTTT
>once|.|14|TRBJ1-1|TRBV6-5
CASGYRELNTEAFF
TGTGCCAGCGGGTACAGGGAGTTGAACACTGAAGCTTTCTTT
>.|.|16|TRBJ2-6|TRBV9
CASSPRGSSGANVLTF
TGTGCCAGCAGCCCACGAGGAAGCTCTGGGGCCAACGTCCTGACTTTC
>once|.|14|TRBJ2-5|TRBV5-8
CASSLGPRWETQYF
TGTGCCAGCAGCTTGGGTCCGAGATGGGAGACCCAGTACTTC
>.|.|13|TRBJ2-4|TRBV28
CASAESRWNIQYF
TGTGCCTCTGCGGAATCCCGGTGGAACATTCAGTACTTC
>.|TRBD1|16|TRBJ1-1|TRBV19
CASSPLSGQSSAEAFF
TGTGCCAGTAGTCCTTTATCGGGACAGTCTTCAGCTGAAGCTTTCTTT
>.|TRBD2|15|TRBJ2-1|TRBV6-2/TRBV6-3
CASSRQPAGRNEQFF
TGTGCCAGCAGTCGTCAGCCAGCGGGACGCAATGAGCAGTTCTTC
>.|TRBD1|15|TRBJ2-5|TRBV4-1
CASSLGTGGLETQYF
TGCGCCAGCAGCCTGGGGACAGGGGGCCTAGAGACCCAGTACTTC
>.|TRBD2|15|TRBJ2-2|TRBV7-2
CASSLGLAGAGELFF
TGTGCCAGCAGCTTAGGTCTAGCGGGAGCGGGGGAGCTGTTTTTT
>.|.|17|TRBJ1-2|TRBV30
CAWSVSKLASRGYGYTF
TGTGCCTGGAGTGTTTCTAAACTAGCGTCAAGGGGTTATGGCTACACCTTC
>.|TRBD2|18|TRBJ2-2|TRBV7-9
CASSSDPGLAGGLGELFF
TGTGCCAGCAGCTCGGACCCGGGACTAGCGGGAGGCTTAGGGGAGCTGTTTTTT
>.|TRBD1|17|TRBJ2-1|TRBV5-6
CASSRTWGTGTYNEQFF
TGTGCCAGCAGCCGTACTTGGGGGACAGGGACCTACAATGAGCAGTTCTTC
>.|.|15|TRBJ1-5|TRBV6-2/TRBV6-3
CASSYLRQDNQPQHF
TGTGCCAGCAGTTACCTAAGACAGGACAATCAGCCCCAGCATTTT
>.|TRBD1|15|TRBJ1-4|TRBV7-2
CASSARDRGFEKLFF
TGTGCCAGCAGCGCCCGGGACAGGGGCTTTGAAAAACTGTTTTTT
>.|TRBD1|16|TRBJ1-1|TRBV5-1
CASSLTGQGSGTEAFF
TGCGCCAGCAGCTTAACCGGACAGGGAAGTGGCACTGAAGCTTTCTTT
>.|.|13|TRBJ1-1|TRBV19
CASSHPRGFEAFF
TGTGCCAGTAGTCACCCGCGGGGGTTTGAAGCTTTCTTT
>.|.|11|TRBJ2-7|TRBV2
CASTRQFEQYF
TGTGCCAGCACTAGACAGTTCGAGCAGTACTTC
>few|.|11|TRBJ2-7|TRBV10-1
CGRPESHEQYF
TGCGGTAGACCGGAGAGCCACGAGCAGTACTTC
>.|.|16|TRBJ2-1|TRBV21-1
CASSMTAGGSYNEQFF
TGTGCCAGCAGCATGACGGCGGGCGGCTCCTACAATGAGCAGTTCTTC
>.|TRBD2|18|TRBJ2-3|TRBV13
CASSPSWASGIEGDTQYF
TGTGCCAGCAGCCCCTCGTGGGCTAGCGGGATCGAGGGTGATACGCAGTATTTT
>once|.|11|TRBJ1-2|TRBV7-9
CASRNSGLSSF
TGTGCCAGCAGGAATTCGGGACTCAGCTCCTTC
>.|TRBD1|14|TRBJ1-5|TRBV18
CASSERQGEQPQHF
TGTGCCAGCTCAGAACGACAGGGGGAACAGCCCCAGCATTTT